This TCR beta chain was recovered during a study of CD8+ T cells in alopecia areata. As for the study in general: At a dose of 5 to 10 mg twice daily, oral tofacitinib was given to treated patients.

Extraction of RNA preceded its reverse transcription into cDNA, which served as the sequencing template. Profiled with immunoSEQ multiplex PCR; TCRdb holds only in-frame clones, not every one. The sample lists under 350,000 clones, nearly 60% occurring once. The sample's treatment: oral pan-JAK inhibitor, 5-10 mg twice daily. From alopecia areata patients, lesional scalp punch biopsies and peripheral blood were collected. Isolation of CD4+ and CD8+ T cells from PBMCs was achieved by sorting. In germline, CDR1 is DFQATT, CDR2 SNEGSKA (reference sequence). The V end lost 7 bases, the J end lost 7 bases, and 14 bases lay between the germline ends. The CDR3 totals 11 residues.

This sequence joins TRBV20-1 and TRBJ2-7; D may be TRBD2 (6 bases). The clonotype comes from a human donor with alopecia areata. Sequenced material: CD4+ T cells sorted from blood, taken at week 24, from a patient treated with tofacitinib. Here the CDR3 DNA reads TGCAGTGGGAAGGGACTCCTGGAGCAGTACTTC. Amino acids: CSGKGLLEQYF.